The sequence of this TCR beta chain was determined in a study of T-cell reconstitution after alpha-beta-depleted transplantation in children. This clonotype was picked up a small number of times. Using unique molecular identifiers, the investigators prepared the TCRbeta library. TCRdb independently ran MiXCR on the PCR reads; one entry per CDR3 protein. Of about 540,000 distinct CDR3 sequences listed, 18% were seen once; the top ten hold 3.3%. This CDR3 spans 19 amino acids. V was trimmed by 5 bases and J by 2 bases, leaving 27 bases between them. Germline V gives CDR1 SGHRS, CDR2 YFSETQ. The chain links TRBV5-1 to TRBJ2-3, with D possibly being TRBD1 or TRBD2 (5 bases each). The receptor comes from a human donor who donated a stem cell graft to a child with acute lymphoblastic leukemia. The material sequenced was PBMCs from the stem cell graft donor, taken from the stem cell graft. The CDR3 nucleotides read TGCGCCAGCAGAGGGGCCAGCATTGTAGGGACGAGAACCACAGATACGCAGTATTTT. Its translation: CASRGASIVGTRTTDTQYF.